One sample yielded the 17 T cell receptor beta chains listed below, sequenced in a study of OX40 agonist ivuxolimab in advanced cancers. The assay was immunoSEQ multiplex PCR, and TCRdb's table has in-frame clones only and misses some. Here the sample spans roughly 66,000 clones, roughly four fifths being singletons. The material sequenced was CD4+ or CD8+ T cells sorted from blood, taken in a trial of the OX40 agonist ivuxolimab. These receptors all come from an adult with an advanced solid tumor such as melanoma, head and neck, liver or kidney cancer.

This clone was counted only a few times. The chain uses TRBV11-3 and TRBJ1-1; no definite D call. With 5 bases removed from V and 11 bases from J, the gap between germline ends came to 15 bases. The CDR3 loop spans 12 amino acids. CDR1 and CDR2 (germline): SGHNT, YENEEA. The CDR3, as DNA: TGTGCCAGCAGCCCTACGGCCCAAAGGGCTTTCTTT. It yields the protein CASSPTAQRAFF.

This clone was detected a few times. The genes are TRBV7-3 and TRBJ2-7; TRBD2 matches at 10 bases. The length of the CDR3 is 16 residues. Germline assignment: CDR1 SGHTA and CDR2 FQGTGA. Unmatched junction bases numbered 5, after V lost 2 bases and J lost 1 base. CDR3 region: CASSLQAGGKSYEQYF. CDR3 coding DNA: TGTGCCAGCAGCTTACAAGCGGGAGGGAAGTCCTACGAGCAGTACTTC.

The chain employs TRBV7-8 and TRBJ2-1; 12 nucleotides agree with TRBD2. With 1 base clipped from V and 7 bases from J, the junction kept 5 bases outside the gene matches. Per germline, CDR1 SGHVS and CDR2 FQNEAQ. CDR3 length equals 16 residues. DNA of the CDR3: TGTGCCAGCAGCTTAGAGGAGCTAGCGGGAGGGAATGAGCAGTTCTTC. This translates into CASSLEELAGGNEQFF.

The V and J genes are TRBV4-3 and TRBJ1-1; 10 bases fit TRBD1. CDR3 length equals 14 residues. The germline CDR1 and CDR2 sequences are LGHNA and YSLEER. V lost 8 bases and J lost 1; bases outside the gene matches: 4. CDR3 loop: CASGWDRGNTEAFF. In DNA, the CDR3 is TGCGCCAGCGGGTGGGACAGGGGGAACACTGAAGCTTTCTTT.

This clone showed up just a few times. The chain recombines TRBV19 with TRBJ1-5; D gene ambiguous. The CDR3 spans 12 residues. CDR1 LNHDA and CDR2 SQIVND come from the germline V gene (reference sequence). The V gene lost 7 bases and the J gene lost 4 bases, with 8 bases spanning the gap. CDR3 DNA sequence: TGTGCCAGTACTGACCGGAATCAGCCCCAGCATTTT. Translated, it gives CASTDRNQPQHF. Full variable domain (remainder filled in from reference TRBV19 and TRBJ1-5): DGGITQSPKYLFRKEGQNVTLSCEQNLNHDAMYWYRQDPGQGLRLIYYSQIVNDFQKGDIAEGYSVSREKKESFPLTVTSAQKNPTAFYLCASTDRNQPQHFGDGTRLSIL.

The rearrangement links TRBV11-2 to TRBJ2-3, with 10 bases that match TRBD2. The CDR3 is 17 amino acids. Germline values: CDR1 SGHAT, CDR2 FQNNGV. The J segment lost 2 bases and the V segment lost 1 base, leaving 6 bases of the junction unmatched. CDR3 amino acids: CASSLGVTSGDTDTQYF. CDR3 bases: TGTGCCAGCAGCTTAGGGGTAACTAGCGGGGACACAGATACGCAGTATTTT.

J is TRBJ1-1 and V is TRBV20-1, with 7 bases lining up with TRBD1. Trimming at V came to 5 bases and at J to 8 bases, leaving 5 bases not matched to a gene. Germline assignment: CDR1 DFQATT and CDR2 SNEGSKA (reference sequence). The length of the CDR3 is 11 residues. DNA of the CDR3: TGCAGTGCTGCTAGGGACAGCGAAGCTTTCTTT. Its protein product is CSAARDSEAFF.

V usage is TRBV5-1 and J usage is TRBJ2-4; no firm D call. CDR1 and CDR2 (germline): SGHRS, YFSETQ. CDR3 size: 15 residues. V shed 3 bases and J shed 6 bases, with 16 bases lying between them. CDR3 amino acids: CASSSHPNSGNIQYF. CDR3 DNA sequence: TGCGCCAGCAGCTCCCATCCCAATTCAGGAAACATTCAGTACTTC.

This clone has more than one count but fewer than ten. The chain employs TRBV6-1 and TRBJ2-1, with D uncertain. This CDR3 spans 13 amino acids. Germline V gives CDR1 MNHNS, CDR2 SASEGT. V lost 3 bases, J lost 8 bases, and 11 bases lay in between. In DNA form, the CDR3 reads TGTGCCAGCAGTGACGCCGTTAACTATGAGCAGTTCTTC. Its protein product is CASSDAVNYEQFF.

The chain employs TRBV14 and TRBJ2-5, with 12 bases identical to TRBD1. The CDR3 is made up of 20 amino acids. J gave up 2 bases and V 2 bases, and 15 bases lay outside the gene matches. CDR1 is SGHDN, CDR2 FVKESK, per germline. CDR3 in amino acids: CASSQTTGTGGYWEQETQYF. CDR3 nucleotides: TGTGCCAGCAGCCAAACCACCGGGACAGGGGGCTATTGGGAGCAAGAGACCCAGTACTTC.

The chain is built from TRBV7-6 and TRBJ2-7; possibly TRBD1 for D (6 bases). The CDR3 is made up of 15 amino acids. Looked up from germline, CDR1 is SGHVS and CDR2 is FNYEAQ. The germline V and J ends were trimmed by 1 base and 2 bases, with 12 bases remaining between them. CDR3 nucleotides: TGTGCCAGCAGCTTAGAATCAGGGGCGACCTACGAGCAGTACTTC. Protein product: CASSLESGATYEQYF.

The V gene is TRBV28, the J gene TRBJ2-1; 7 nucleotides agree with TRBD1. V was pared by 8 bases and J by 6 bases, with 13 bases of the junction left unmatched. Germline CDR1 is MDHEN and CDR2 is SYDVKM. This CDR3 is 15 amino acids long. CDR3 region: CASLRQDRQSNEQFF. As DNA, the CDR3 is TGTGCCAGCTTACGACAGGACAGGCAAAGCAATGAGCAGTTCTTC.

In its sample, this clone was seen a few times. V gene TRBV11-1 combines with J gene TRBJ2-2; D call uncertain. This CDR3 has 14 residues. The germline gives CDR1 SGHAT, CDR2 FQDESV (reference sequence). V was shortened by 4 bases and J by 4 bases, with 10 bases between the two germline ends. The CDR3 here is CASSYGDSTGELFF. Here the CDR3 DNA reads TGTGCCAGCAGCTACGGAGATTCCACCGGGGAGCTGTTTTTT.

The J gene is TRBJ2-5, the V gene TRBV28; maybe TRBD2 (6 bases). Germline CDR1 and CDR2: MDHEN and SYDVKM. The CDR3 sequence is 15 residues long. Trimming removed 2 bases from V and 5 bases from J, with 15 bases in between. CDR3 sequence: CASSLGFGGEETQYF. DNA for the CDR3: TGTGCCAGCAGTTTAGGGTTCGGGGGAGAGGAGACCCAGTACTTC.

The chain carries TRBV6-6 and TRBJ2-7, with TRBD2 matching 12 bases. With 5 bases clipped from V and 5 bases from J, the junction kept 7 bases outside the gene matches. The CDR3 contains 15 residues. The V gene's germline CDR1 is MNHNY and CDR2 SVGAGI (reference sequence). CDR3 DNA sequence: TGTGCCAGCAGTCGACTAGCGGGAGTCTACCACGAGCAGTACTTC. Translating it yields CASSRLAGVYHEQYF.

The CDR3 loop reads CASSPSSVTGELFF. In nucleotides, the CDR3 is TGTGCCAGCAGCCCGAGCTCGGTGACCGGGGAGCTGTTTTTT. The V call is TRBV7-8, the J call TRBJ2-2; D ambiguous. Trimming stripped 5 bases from V and 5 bases from J, with 12 bases between. Germline CDR1 reads SGHVS; CDR2 reads FQNEAQ. This CDR3 comprises 14 residues.

The rearrangement links TRBV14 to TRBJ1-1; D might be TRBD1 (5 bases). Germline lookup yields CDR1 SGHDN and CDR2 FVKESK. The CDR3 has 14 amino acids. With 5 bases removed from V and 3 bases from J, the gap between germline ends came to 13 bases. The CDR3 DNA reads as TGTGCCAGCAGCTGGGGACGCGGGGACACTGAAGCTTTCTTT. Residues: CASSWGRGDTEAFF.